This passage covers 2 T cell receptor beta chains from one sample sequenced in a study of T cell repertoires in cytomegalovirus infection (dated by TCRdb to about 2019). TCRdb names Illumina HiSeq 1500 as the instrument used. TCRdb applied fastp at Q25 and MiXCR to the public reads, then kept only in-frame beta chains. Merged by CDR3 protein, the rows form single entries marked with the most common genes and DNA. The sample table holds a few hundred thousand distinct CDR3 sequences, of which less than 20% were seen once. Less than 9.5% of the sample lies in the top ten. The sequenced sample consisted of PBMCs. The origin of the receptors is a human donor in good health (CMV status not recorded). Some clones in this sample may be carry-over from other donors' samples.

The CDR3 is CASSQLATPNEQFF. The DNA of the CDR3 is TGCGCCAGCAGCCAGTTGGCCACCCCTAATGAGCAGTTCTTC. The chain couples TRBV4-3 to TRBJ2-1; D gene uncertain. Looked up from germline, CDR1 is LGHNA and CDR2 is YSLEER. The CDR3 is 14 amino acids. V lost 3 bases and J 7 bases, leaving 13 bases between the germline ends.

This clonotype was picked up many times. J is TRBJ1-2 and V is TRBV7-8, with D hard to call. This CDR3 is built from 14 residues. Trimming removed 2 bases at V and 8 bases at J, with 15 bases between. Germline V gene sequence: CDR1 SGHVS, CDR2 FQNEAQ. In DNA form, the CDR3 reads TGTGCCAGCAGCTTAAGCGGGTATATCGAGGGCTACACCTTC. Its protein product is CASSLSGYIEGYTF.